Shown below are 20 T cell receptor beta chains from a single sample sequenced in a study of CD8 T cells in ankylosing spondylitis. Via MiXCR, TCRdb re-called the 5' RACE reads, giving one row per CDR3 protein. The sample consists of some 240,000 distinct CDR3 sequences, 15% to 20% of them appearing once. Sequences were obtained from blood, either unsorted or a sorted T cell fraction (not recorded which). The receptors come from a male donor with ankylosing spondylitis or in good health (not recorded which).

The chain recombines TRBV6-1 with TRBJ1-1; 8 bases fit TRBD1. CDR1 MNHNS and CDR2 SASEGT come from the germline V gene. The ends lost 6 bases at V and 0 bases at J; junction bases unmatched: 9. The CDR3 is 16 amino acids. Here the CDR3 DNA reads TGTGCCAGCAGCCCCCGAGACAGGGGCGTGAACACTGAAGCTTTCTTT. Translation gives CASSPRDRGVNTEAFF.

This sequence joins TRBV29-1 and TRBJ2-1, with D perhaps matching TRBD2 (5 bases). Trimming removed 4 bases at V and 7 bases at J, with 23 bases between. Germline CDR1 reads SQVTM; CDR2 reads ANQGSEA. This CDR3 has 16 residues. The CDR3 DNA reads TGCAGCGTTGTCGGGGTCCCCCTAGGAGCTTGGAATGAGCAGTTCTTC. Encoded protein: CSVVGVPLGAWNEQFF.

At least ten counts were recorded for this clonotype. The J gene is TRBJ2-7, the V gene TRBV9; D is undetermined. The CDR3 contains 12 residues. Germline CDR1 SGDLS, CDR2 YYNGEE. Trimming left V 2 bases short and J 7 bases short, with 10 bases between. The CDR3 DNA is TGTGCCAGCAGCGTTCCCCTTTGGGAGCAGTACTTC. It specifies CASSVPLWEQYF.

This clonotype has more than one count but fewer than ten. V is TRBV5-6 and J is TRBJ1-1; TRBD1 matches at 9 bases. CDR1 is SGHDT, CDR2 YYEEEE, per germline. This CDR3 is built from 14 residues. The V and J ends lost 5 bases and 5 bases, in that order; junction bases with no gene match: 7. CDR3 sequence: CASSDGTGWTEAFF. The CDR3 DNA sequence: TGTGCCAGCAGTGACGGGACAGGGTGGACTGAAGCTTTCTTT.

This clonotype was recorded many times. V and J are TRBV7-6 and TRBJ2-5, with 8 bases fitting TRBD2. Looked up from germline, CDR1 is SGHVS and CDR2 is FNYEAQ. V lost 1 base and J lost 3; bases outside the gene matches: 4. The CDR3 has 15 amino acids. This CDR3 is CASSLGLAGKETQYF. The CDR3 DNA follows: TGTGCCAGCAGCTTAGGGTTAGCGGGAAAAGAGACCCAGTACTTC.

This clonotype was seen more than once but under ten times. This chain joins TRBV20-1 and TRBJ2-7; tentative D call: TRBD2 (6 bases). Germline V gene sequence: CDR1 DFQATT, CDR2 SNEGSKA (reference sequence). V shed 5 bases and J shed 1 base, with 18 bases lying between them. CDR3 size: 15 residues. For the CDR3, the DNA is TGCAGTGCTTACGAGACTCCGGGACTTTCCTACGAGCAGTACTTC. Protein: CSAYETPGLSYEQYF.

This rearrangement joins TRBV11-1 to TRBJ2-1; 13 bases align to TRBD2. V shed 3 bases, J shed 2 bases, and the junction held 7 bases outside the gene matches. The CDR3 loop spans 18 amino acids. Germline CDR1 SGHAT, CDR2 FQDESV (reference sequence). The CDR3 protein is CASSFPGTSGDTYNEQFF. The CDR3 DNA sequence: TGTGCCAGCAGCTTCCCCGGGACTAGCGGGGACACCTACAATGAGCAGTTCTTC.

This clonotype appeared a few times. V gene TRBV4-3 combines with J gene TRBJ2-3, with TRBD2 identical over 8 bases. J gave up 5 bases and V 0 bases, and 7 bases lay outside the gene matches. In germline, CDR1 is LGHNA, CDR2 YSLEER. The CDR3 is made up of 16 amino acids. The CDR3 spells CASSQEIAGTRDTQYF. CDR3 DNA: TGCGCCAGCAGCCAAGAAATAGCGGGGACCCGAGATACGCAGTATTTT.

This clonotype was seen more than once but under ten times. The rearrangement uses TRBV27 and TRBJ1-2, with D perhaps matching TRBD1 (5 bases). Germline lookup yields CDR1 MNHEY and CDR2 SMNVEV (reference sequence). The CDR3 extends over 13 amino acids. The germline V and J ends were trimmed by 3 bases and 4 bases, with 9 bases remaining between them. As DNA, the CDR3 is TGTGCCAGCAGTTTTCAGGGAGGCTATGGCTACACCTTC. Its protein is CASSFQGGYGYTF.

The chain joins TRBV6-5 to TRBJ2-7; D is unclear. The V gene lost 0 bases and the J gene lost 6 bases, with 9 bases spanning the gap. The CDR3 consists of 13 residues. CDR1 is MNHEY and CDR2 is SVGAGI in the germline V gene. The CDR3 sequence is CASSYSTSREQYF. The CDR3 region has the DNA TGTGCCAGCAGTTACTCGACTTCCCGCGAGCAGTACTTC.

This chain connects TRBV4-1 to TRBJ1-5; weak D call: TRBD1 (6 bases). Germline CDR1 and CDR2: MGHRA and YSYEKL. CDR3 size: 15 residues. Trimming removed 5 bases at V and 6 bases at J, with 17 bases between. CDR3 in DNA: TGCGCCAGCAGCTTAGACGACAGGACGAGTCAGCCCCAGCATTTT. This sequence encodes CASSLDDRTSQPQHF.

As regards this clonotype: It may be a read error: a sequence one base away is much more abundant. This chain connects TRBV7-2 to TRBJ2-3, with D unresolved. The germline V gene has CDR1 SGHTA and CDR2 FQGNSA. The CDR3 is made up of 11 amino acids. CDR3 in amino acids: CPSSHITGQYF. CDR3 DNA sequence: TGTCCCAGCAGCCACATTACGGGGCAGTATTTT. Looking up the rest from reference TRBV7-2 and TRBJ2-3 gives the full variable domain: GAGVSQSPSNKVTEKGKDVELRCDPISGHTALYWYRQSLGQGLEFLIYFQGNSAPDKSGLPSDRFSAERTGGSVSTLTIQRTQQEDSAVYLCPSSHITGQYFGPGTRLTVL.

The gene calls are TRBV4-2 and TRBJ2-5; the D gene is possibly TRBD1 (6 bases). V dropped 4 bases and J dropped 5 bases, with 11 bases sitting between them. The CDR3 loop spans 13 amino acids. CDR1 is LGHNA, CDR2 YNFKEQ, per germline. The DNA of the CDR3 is TGTGCCAGCAGCCCAGGAAGGGGGGAGACCCAGTACTTC. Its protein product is CASSPGRGETQYF.

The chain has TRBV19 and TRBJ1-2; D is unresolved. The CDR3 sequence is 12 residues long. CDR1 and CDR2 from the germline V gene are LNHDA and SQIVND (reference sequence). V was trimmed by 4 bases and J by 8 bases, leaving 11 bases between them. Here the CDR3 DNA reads TGTGCCAGTAGTACCGGGTCCCGGGGCTACACCTTC. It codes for CASSTGSRGYTF.

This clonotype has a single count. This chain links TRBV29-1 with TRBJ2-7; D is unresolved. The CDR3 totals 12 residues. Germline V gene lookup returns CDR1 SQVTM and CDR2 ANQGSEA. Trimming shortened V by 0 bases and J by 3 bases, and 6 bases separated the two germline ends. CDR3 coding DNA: TGCAGCGTTGAAGATGTGAACTACGAGCAGTACTTC. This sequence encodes CSVEDVNYEQYF.

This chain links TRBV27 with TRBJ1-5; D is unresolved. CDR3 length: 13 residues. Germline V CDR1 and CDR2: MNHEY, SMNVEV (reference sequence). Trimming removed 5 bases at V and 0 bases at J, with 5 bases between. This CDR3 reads CASSRYSNQPQHF. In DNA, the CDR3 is TGTGCCAGCAGTAGATATAGCAATCAGCCCCAGCATTTT.

The CDR3 region is CASSHLGTNLYEQYF. CDR3 coding DNA: TGTGCCAGCAGCCATTTGGGGACTAACCTTTACGAGCAGTACTTC. This chain joins TRBV6-2 or TRBV6-3 and TRBJ2-7, with 7 bases that match TRBD2. The CDR3 length is 15 residues. Germline CDR1 is MNHEY and CDR2 is SVGEGT. V gave up 6 bases and J gave up 4 bases; unmatched junction bases: 12.

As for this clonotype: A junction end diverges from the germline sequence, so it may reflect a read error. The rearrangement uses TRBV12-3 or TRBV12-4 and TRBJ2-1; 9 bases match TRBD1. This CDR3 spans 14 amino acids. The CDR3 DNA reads TGTGCCAGCAGGCCGGACAGGGGAGACAATGAGCTGTTCTTC. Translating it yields CASRPDRGDNELFF.

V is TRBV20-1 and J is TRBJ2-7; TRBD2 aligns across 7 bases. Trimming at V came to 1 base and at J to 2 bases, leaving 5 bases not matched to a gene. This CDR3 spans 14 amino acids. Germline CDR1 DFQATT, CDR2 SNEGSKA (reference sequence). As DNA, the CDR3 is TGCAGTGCTAGAGTCTCGGCGGGAGCCTACGAGCAGTACTTC. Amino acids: CSARVSAGAYEQYF.

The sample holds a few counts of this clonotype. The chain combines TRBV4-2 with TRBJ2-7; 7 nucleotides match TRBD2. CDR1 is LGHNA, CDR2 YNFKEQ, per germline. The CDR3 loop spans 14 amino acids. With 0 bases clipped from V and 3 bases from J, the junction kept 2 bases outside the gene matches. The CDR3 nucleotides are TGTGCCAGCAGCCAAGAACGGGAGGTCTACGAGCAGTACTTC. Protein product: CASSQEREVYEQYF.